This T cell receptor (beta chain) comes out of a study of blood T cell repertoires in COVID-19. Those enrolled, adults aged about 18 to 89 years, came from 20 to 25 US areas. Sequenced by immunoSEQ multiplex PCR; TCRdb stores in-frame clones only, minus some. In the table there are about 160,000 clones, about 90% of which are singletons. Unmatched junction bases numbered 8, after V lost 0 bases and J lost 5 bases. The CDR3 sequence is 16 residues long. Germline V gene sequence: CDR1 SGHNT, CDR2 YYREEE (reference sequence). The rearrangement uses TRBV5-4 and TRBJ2-7; 10 bases fit TRBD2. Specimen: PBMCs or T cells enriched from blood (not recorded which). The clonotype comes from a woman in her fifties or sixties who had recovered from COVID-19. CDR3 residues: CASSLAGLAGVNEQYF. The CDR3, as DNA: TGTGCCAGCAGCTTGGCCGGGCTAGCGGGAGTAAACGAGCAGTACTTC.